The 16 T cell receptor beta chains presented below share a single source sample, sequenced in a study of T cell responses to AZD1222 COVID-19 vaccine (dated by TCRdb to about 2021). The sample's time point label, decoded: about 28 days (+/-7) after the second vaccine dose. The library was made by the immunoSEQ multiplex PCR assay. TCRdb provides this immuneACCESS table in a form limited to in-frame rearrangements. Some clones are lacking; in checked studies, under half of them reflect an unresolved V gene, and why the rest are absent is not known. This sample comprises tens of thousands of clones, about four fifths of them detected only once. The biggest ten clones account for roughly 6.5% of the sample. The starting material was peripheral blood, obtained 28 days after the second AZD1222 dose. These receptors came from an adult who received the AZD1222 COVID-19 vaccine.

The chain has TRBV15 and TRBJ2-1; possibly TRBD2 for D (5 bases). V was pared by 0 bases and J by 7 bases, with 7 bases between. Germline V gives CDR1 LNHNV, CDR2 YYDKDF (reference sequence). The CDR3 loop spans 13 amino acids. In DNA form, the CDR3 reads TGTGCCACCAGCAGAGATCGGGGAAATGAGCAGTTCTTC. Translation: CATSRDRGNEQFF.

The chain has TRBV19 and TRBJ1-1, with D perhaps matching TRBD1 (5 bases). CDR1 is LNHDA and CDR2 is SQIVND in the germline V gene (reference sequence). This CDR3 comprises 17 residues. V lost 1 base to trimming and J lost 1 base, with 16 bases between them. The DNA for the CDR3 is TGTGCCAGTAGTATAGGACCTTCTCAGGGCTGGAACACTGAAGCTTTCTTT. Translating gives CASSIGPSQGWNTEAFF.

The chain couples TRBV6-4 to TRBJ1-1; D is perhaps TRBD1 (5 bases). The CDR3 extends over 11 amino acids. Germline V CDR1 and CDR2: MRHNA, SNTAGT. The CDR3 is CAPTENTEAFF. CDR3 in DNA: TGTGCACCGACAGAGAACACTGAAGCTTTCTTT.

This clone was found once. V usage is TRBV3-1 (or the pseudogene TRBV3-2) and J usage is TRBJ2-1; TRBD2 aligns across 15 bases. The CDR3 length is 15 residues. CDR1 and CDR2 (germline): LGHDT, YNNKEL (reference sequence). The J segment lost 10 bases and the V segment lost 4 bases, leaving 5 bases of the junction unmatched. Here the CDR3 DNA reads TGTGCCAGCAGCCGGACTAGCGGGGGGGCGAGAGAGCAGTTCTTC. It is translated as CASSRTSGGAREQFF.

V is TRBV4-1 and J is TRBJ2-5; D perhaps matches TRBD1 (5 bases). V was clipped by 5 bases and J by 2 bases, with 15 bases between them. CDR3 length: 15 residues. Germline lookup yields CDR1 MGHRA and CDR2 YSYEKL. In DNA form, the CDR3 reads TGCGCCAGCAGCAACTCGGACAATTGGCAAGAGACCCAGTACTTC. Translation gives CASSNSDNWQETQYF.

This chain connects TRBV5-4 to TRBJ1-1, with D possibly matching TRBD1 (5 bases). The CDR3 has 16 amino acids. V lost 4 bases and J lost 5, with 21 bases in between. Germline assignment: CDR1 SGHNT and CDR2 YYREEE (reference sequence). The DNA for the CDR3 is TGTGCCAGCAGCCTCCAGGGCGTCAGGATGGTAACTGAAGCTTTCTTT. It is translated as CASSLQGVRMVTEAFF.

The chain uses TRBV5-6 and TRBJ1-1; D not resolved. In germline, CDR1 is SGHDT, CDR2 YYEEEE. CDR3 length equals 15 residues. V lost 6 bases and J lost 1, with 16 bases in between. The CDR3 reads CASTLGWGGNTEAFF. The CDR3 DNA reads TGTGCCAGCACCCTGGGGTGGGGAGGGAACACTGAAGCTTTCTTT.

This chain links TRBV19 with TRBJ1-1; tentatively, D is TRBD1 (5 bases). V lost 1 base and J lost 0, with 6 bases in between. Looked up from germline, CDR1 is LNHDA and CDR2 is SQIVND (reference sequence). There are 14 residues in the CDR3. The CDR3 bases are TGTGCCAGTAGTATAGTAGGGGTGAACACTGAAGCTTTCTTT. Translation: CASSIVGVNTEAFF.

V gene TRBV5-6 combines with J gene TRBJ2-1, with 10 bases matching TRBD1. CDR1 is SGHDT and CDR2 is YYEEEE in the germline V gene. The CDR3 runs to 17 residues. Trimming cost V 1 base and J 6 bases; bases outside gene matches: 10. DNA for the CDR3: TGTGCCAGCAGCTTGACCCTCGGGACAGGGGACCCCAATGAGCAGTTCTTC. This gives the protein CASSLTLGTGDPNEQFF.

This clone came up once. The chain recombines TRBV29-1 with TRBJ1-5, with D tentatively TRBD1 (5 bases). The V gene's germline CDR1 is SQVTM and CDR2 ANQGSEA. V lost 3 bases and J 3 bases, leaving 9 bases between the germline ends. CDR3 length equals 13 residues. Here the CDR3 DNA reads TGCAGCGTTGAGGTGGACACCAATCAGCCCCAGCATTTT. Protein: CSVEVDTNQPQHF.

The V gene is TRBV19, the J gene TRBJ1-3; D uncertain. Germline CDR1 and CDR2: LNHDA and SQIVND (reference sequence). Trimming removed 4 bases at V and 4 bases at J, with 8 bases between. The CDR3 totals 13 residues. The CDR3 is CASSTHAGNTIYF. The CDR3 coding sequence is TGTGCCAGTAGTACCCACGCCGGAAACACCATATATTTT.

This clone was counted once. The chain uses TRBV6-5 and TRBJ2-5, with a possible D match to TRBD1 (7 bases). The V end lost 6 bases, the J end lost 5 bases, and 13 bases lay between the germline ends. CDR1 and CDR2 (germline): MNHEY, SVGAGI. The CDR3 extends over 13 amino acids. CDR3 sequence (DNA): TGTGCCAGCAGGCCGACAGGGAGGGAGACCCAGTACTTC. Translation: CASRPTGRETQYF.

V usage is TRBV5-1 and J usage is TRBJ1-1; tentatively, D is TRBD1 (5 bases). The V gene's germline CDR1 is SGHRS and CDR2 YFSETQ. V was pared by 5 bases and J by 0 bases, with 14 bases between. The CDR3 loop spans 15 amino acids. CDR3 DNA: TGCGCCAGCAGGTTAATGGAGGGGATGAACACTGAAGCTTTCTTT. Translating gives CASRLMEGMNTEAFF. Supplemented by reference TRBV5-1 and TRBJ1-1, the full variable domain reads KAGVTQTPRYLIKTRGQQVTLSCSPISGHRSVSWYQQTPGQGLQFLFEYFSETQRNKGNFPGRFSGRQFSNSRSEMNVSTLELGDSALYLCASRLMEGMNTEAFFGQGTRLTVV.

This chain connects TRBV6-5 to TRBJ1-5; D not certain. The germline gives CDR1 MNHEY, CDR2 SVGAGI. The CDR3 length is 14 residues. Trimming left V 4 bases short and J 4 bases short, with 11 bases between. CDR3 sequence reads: CASSWATGNQPQHF. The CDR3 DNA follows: TGTGCCAGCAGTTGGGCGACGGGAAATCAGCCCCAGCATTTT.

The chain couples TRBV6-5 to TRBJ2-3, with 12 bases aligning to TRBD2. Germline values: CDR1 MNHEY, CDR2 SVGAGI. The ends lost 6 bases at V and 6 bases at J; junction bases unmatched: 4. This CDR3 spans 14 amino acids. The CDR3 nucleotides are TGTGCCAGCAGACGGACTAGCGGGGTTGATACGCAGTATTTT. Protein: CASRRTSGVDTQYF.

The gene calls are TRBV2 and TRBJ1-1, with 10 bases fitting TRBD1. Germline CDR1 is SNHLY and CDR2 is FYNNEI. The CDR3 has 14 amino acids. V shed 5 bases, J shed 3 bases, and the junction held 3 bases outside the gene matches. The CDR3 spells CASSRQGADTEAFF. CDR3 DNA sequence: TGTGCCAGCAGTAGACAGGGGGCGGACACTGAAGCTTTCTTT.